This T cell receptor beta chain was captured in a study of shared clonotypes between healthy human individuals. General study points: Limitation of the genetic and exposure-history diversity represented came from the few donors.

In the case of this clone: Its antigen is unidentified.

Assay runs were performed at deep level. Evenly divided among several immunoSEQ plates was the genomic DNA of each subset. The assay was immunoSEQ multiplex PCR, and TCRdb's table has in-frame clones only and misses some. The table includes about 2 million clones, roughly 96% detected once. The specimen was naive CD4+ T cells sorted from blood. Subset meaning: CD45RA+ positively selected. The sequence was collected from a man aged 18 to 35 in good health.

CDR3 protein: CASRKVSGGSSYEQYF. Here the CDR3 DNA reads TGTGCCAGCAGAAAAGTTAGCGGGGGGAGCTCCTACGAGCAGTACTTC. The J gene is TRBJ2-7, the V gene TRBV11-2; 10 bases line up with TRBD2. V lost 6 bases to trimming and J lost 0 bases; unmatched junction nucleotides: 8. Germline assignment: CDR1 SGHAT and CDR2 FQNNGV. CDR3 length: 16 residues.